The clone carrying this T cell receptor beta chain showed up many times. Its antigen remains unknown. From about 0.4 ug of RNA, a library with molecular barcoded alpha/delta and beta/gamma adaptors was made. TCRdb reprocessed the reads via MiXCR and lists one record per CDR3 protein. The sample gives about 41,000 distinct CDR3 sequences, around an eighth of which show up once; approximately 31% is in the top ten. The source of the sample is a study of read filtering for tumor transcriptome and immune sequencing. Findings and limits, study-wide: The CD138-negative fraction was mixed bone marrow immune cells, not pure T cells. Dropping single-read clonotypes raised IR-seq and RNA-seq shared-clonotype correlation.

Germline lookup yields CDR1 LNHNV and CDR2 YYDKDF (reference sequence). Trimming cost V 3 bases and J 0 bases, with 9 bases left between them. The CDR3 contains 15 residues. The gene calls are TRBV15 and TRBJ1-5, with a tentative D call TRBD1 (6 bases). Sequencing used a population of CD138-negative cells sorted from bone marrow. The origin of this receptor is a donor older than 35 with multiple myeloma. This chain's CDR3 is CATSRRDISNQPQHF. The CDR3 DNA sequence: TGTGCCACCAGCAGGAGGGACATTAGCAATCAGCCCCAGCATTTT.